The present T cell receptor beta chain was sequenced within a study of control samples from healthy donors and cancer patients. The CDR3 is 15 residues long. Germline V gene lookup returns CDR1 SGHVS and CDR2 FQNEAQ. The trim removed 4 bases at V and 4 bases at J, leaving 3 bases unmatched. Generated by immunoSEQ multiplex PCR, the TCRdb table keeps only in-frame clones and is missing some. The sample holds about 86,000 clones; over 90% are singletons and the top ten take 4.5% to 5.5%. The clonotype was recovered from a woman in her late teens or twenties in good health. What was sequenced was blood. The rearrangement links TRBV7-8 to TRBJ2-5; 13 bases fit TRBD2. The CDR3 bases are TGTGCCAGCAGCTCACTAGCGGGGGGGAGAGAGACCCAGTACTTC. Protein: CASSSLAGGRETQYF.